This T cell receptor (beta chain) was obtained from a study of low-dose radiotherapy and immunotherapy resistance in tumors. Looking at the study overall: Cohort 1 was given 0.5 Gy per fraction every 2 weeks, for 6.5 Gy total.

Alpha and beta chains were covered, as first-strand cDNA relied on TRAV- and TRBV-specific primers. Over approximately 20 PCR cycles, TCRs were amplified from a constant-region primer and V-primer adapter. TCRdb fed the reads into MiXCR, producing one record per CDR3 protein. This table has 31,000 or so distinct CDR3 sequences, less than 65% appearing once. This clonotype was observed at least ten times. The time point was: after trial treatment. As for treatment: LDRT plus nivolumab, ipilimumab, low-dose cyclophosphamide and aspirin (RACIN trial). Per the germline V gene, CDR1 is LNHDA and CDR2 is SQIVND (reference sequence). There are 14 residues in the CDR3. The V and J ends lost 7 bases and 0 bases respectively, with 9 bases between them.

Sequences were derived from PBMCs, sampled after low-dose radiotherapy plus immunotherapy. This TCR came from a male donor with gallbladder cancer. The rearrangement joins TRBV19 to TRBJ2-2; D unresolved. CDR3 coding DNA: TGTGCCAGTACGAGGCAGTCGAACACCGGGGAGCTGTTTTTT. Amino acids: CASTRQSNTGELFF. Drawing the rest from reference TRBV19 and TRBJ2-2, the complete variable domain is DGGITQSPKYLFRKEGQNVTLSCEQNLNHDAMYWYRQDPGQGLRLIYYSQIVNDFQKGDIAEGYSVSREKKESFPLTVTSAQKNPTAFYLCASTRQSNTGELFFGEGSRLTVL.